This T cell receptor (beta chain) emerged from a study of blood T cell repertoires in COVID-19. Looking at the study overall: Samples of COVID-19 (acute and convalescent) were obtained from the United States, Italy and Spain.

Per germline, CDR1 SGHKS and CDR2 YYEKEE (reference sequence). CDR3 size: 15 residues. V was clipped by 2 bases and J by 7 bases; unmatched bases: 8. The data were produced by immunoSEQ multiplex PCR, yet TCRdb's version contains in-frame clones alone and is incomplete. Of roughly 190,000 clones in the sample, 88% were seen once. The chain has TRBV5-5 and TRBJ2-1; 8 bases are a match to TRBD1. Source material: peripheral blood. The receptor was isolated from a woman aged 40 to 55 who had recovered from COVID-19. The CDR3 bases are TGTGCCAGCAGCTTAGGACAGGGCACATTAAATGAGCAGTTCTTC. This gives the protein CASSLGQGTLNEQFF.